This T cell receptor beta chain is from a study of T cell responses to AZD1222 COVID-19 vaccine. Comment on this clone: Its antigen is undetermined.

The protocol was immunoSEQ multiplex PCR, while the TCRdb copy is restricted to in-frame clones and leaves out a portion. The sample lists fewer than 200,000 clones; about 90% were seen once. CDR1 is MNHEY and CDR2 is SVGEGT in the germline V gene. The CDR3 covers 16 residues. The junction had 4 bases not matched to a gene; V was cut back by 5 bases and J by 0 bases. General study findings and limits: In the spike-specific TCR repertoire, nearly half reportedly target unmutated variant regions. Clonal diversity was possibly underestimated, and the donors were mostly white British, with more females. Baseline testing showed seropositivity in only a handful of AZD1222 recipients. Compared with day 0, the breadth and depth of the Spike-specific TCR repertoire rose significantly after two doses of AZD1222.

The sequences come from peripheral blood, collected on day 0 of AZD1222 vaccination. This sequence was found in an adult in good health. The V gene is TRBV6-2 or TRBV6-3, the J gene TRBJ2-5; 12 bases agree with TRBD2. CDR3 DNA sequence: TGTGCCAGCAGTACTGGACTAGCGGGAAACCAAGAGACCCAGTACTTC. Its translation is CASSTGLAGNQETQYF.